A single sample is the source of the 19 T cell receptor beta chains below, sequenced in a study of cytomegalovirus exposure and HLA in healthy donors. 60 Vbeta and 13 Jbeta primers were used in PCR. TCRdb keeps only in-frame clones here, not all; method: immunoSEQ multiplex PCR. The profile shows about 130,000 clones, roughly 85% of them singletons. The sample was PBMCs. The receptors here all came from a boy between 5 and 17 years old in good health and CMV-seronegative.

This chain connects TRBV18 to TRBJ1-1; 7 nucleotides agree with TRBD1. This CDR3 has 14 amino acids. The ends lost 6 bases at V and 0 bases at J; junction bases unmatched: 4. The V gene's germline CDR1 is KGHSH and CDR2 LQKENI. CDR3 DNA sequence: TGTGCCAGCTCTGTGGGACAGATGAACACTGAAGCTTTCTTT. Protein: CASSVGQMNTEAFF.

The CDR3 region is CASSVQRLAGGPMGNEQFF. The CDR3, as DNA: TGTGCCAGCAGTGTCCAACGACTAGCGGGAGGGCCGATGGGCAATGAGCAGTTCTTC. This chain links TRBV27 with TRBJ2-1, with TRBD2 matching over 14 bases. J lost 6 bases, V lost 5 bases, and 15 bases had no gene match. The CDR3 totals 19 residues. Germline CDR1 and CDR2: MNHEY and SMNVEV (reference sequence).

The CDR3 DNA is TGTGCCAGCAGTGGAGGCCAGGGTGATCAGCCCCAGCATTTT. Its protein is CASSGGQGDQPQHF. This rearrangement joins TRBV25-1 to TRBJ1-5, with D perhaps TRBD1 (5 bases). V dropped 4 bases and J dropped 5 bases, with 12 bases sitting between them. The germline gives CDR1 MGHDK, CDR2 SYGVNS. This CDR3 is built from 14 residues.

The chain's CDR3 is CASNSGEGEKLFF. CDR3 bases: TGTGCCAGCAATTCGGGGGAAGGGGAAAAACTGTTTTTT. The chain uses TRBV2 and TRBJ1-4; weak D call: TRBD1 (5 bases). V was pared by 7 bases and J by 8 bases, with 14 bases between. Germline assignment: CDR1 SNHLY and CDR2 FYNNEI. The CDR3 is 13 amino acids.

The chain joins TRBV11-3 to TRBJ2-7, with 7 bases that match TRBD2. Looked up from germline, CDR1 is SGHNT and CDR2 is YENEEA. This CDR3 comprises 13 residues. V dropped 4 bases and J dropped 0; count of bases not matched to a gene: 0. The CDR3 here is CASSSGGSYEQYF. As DNA, the CDR3 is TGTGCCAGCAGCTCGGGGGGCTCCTACGAGCAGTACTTC.

V gene TRBV5-1 combines with J gene TRBJ2-7, with a possible D match to TRBD1 (5 bases). The CDR3 sequence is 14 residues long. Per germline, CDR1 SGHRS and CDR2 YFSETQ. Trimming left V 0 bases short and J 7 bases short, with 14 bases between. The CDR3 coding sequence is TGCGCCAGCAGCTTGGTAGGCCAGGGAAGGGAGCAGTACTTC. Translation gives CASSLVGQGREQYF. The whole variable domain, remainder taken from reference TRBV5-1 and TRBJ2-7, is KAGVTQTPRYLIKTRGQQVTLSCSPISGHRSVSWYQQTPGQGLQFLFEYFSETQRNKGNFPGRFSGRQFSNSRSEMNVSTLELGDSALYLCASSLVGQGREQYFGPGTRLTVT.

The chain employs TRBV6-5 and TRBJ2-7; possible D gene TRBD1, 5 bases. Trimming pared 5 bases from V and 0 bases from J, leaving 5 bases between. Germline assignment: CDR1 MNHEY and CDR2 SVGAGI. The CDR3 consists of 12 residues. CDR3 nucleotides: TGTGCCAGCAGTGGGGCCTCCTACGAGCAGTACTTC. Protein product: CASSGASYEQYF.

J is TRBJ1-1 and V is TRBV4-2; D unclear. Germline V CDR1 and CDR2: LGHNA, YNFKEQ. Trimming cost V 5 bases and J 0 bases, with 4 bases left between them. This CDR3 is 12 amino acids long. The CDR3 DNA follows: TGTGCCAGCAGCAACTTGAACACTGAAGCTTTCTTT. It translates to CASSNLNTEAFF.

This sequence joins TRBV19 and TRBJ2-1; the D gene is possibly TRBD2 (6 bases). The germline V gene has CDR1 LNHDA and CDR2 SQIVND (reference sequence). There are 16 residues in the CDR3. V lost 5 bases to trimming and J lost 0 bases, with 14 bases between them. CDR3 loop: CASSPNRGTSYNEQFF. CDR3 sequence (DNA): TGTGCCAGTAGTCCAAACCGGGGGACCTCCTACAATGAGCAGTTCTTC.

The chain is built from TRBV7-6 and TRBJ1-1; D is unclear. V shed 1 base and J shed 1 base, with 7 bases lying between them. The CDR3 spans 14 residues. The germline V gene has CDR1 SGHVS and CDR2 FNYEAQ. The DNA for the CDR3 is TGTGCCAGCAGCTTAGGTCCCCAGAACACTGAAGCTTTCTTT. Translating gives CASSLGPQNTEAFF.

The V and J genes are TRBV28 and TRBJ2-3, with D tentatively TRBD2 (6 bases). V lost 5 bases to trimming and J lost 6 bases, with 18 bases between them. This CDR3 comprises 15 residues. The germline gives CDR1 MDHEN, CDR2 SYDVKM. CDR3 bases: TGTGCCAGCAGTCCCATAGGACCTAGCGAGGATACGCAGTATTTT. Residues: CASSPIGPSEDTQYF.

J is TRBJ2-5 and V is TRBV18, with 7 nucleotides matching TRBD1. Germline trimming cut 5 bases from V and 10 bases from J; bases unmatched to any gene: 10. The germline V gene has CDR1 KGHSH and CDR2 LQKENI. The CDR3 covers 13 residues. Written as DNA, the CDR3 is TGTGCCAGCTCAGACAGGGAAGTGAACGTCCAGTACTTC. Its translation: CASSDREVNVQYF.

This chain's CDR3 is CASSERRPAEQYF. The CDR3 coding sequence is TGTGCCAGCAGTGAAAGGAGACCGGCCGAGCAGTACTTC. The chain employs TRBV6-1 and TRBJ2-7, with D hard to call. CDR3 size: 13 residues. Trimming removed 2 bases at V and 6 bases at J, with 11 bases between. From germline, CDR1 is MNHNS and CDR2 SASEGT.

The chain carries TRBV7-9 and TRBJ2-5; the match to TRBD1 covers 9 bases. The V gene's germline CDR1 is SEHNR and CDR2 FQNEAQ (reference sequence). V trimming: 0 bases; J trimming: 4 bases; junction bases outside the gene matches: 6. The CDR3 extends over 16 amino acids. CDR3 DNA sequence: TGTGCCAGCAGCTTAGCGCAACAGGGGGCTGGAGAGACCCAGTACTTC. Translation: CASSLAQQGAGETQYF.

The V call is TRBV2, the J call TRBJ1-1; TRBD1 is a possible D gene (5 bases). This CDR3 has 13 amino acids. V lost 3 bases, J lost 4 bases, and 9 bases lay in between. In germline, CDR1 is SNHLY, CDR2 FYNNEI. In DNA form, the CDR3 reads TGTGCCAGCAGTGATCAGCAGGGCACTGAAGCTTTCTTT. Translation gives CASSDQQGTEAFF.

The chain recombines TRBV7-9 with TRBJ2-1, with 11 bases matching TRBD2. CDR3 length: 17 amino acids. Germline lookup yields CDR1 SEHNR and CDR2 FQNEAQ (reference sequence). The trim removed 5 bases at V and 0 bases at J, leaving 6 bases unmatched. In DNA form, the CDR3 reads TGTGCCAGCAGCACGGGACTAGCGGAGAGCTCCTACAATGAGCAGTTCTTC. Protein sequence: CASSTGLAESSYNEQFF. The full variable domain, in which reference TRBV7-9 and TRBJ2-1 provide the parts outside the CDR3, is DTGVSQNPRHKITKRGQNVTFRCDPISEHNRLYWYRQTLGQGPEFLTYFQNEAQLEKSRLLSDRFSAERPKGSFSTLEIQRTEQGDSAMYLCASSTGLAESSYNEQFFGPGTRLTVL.

The chain joins TRBV19 to TRBJ2-7, with D hard to call. This CDR3 is built from 13 residues. V was clipped by 1 base and J by 2 bases, with 6 bases between them. Per the germline V gene, CDR1 is LNHDA and CDR2 is SQIVND (reference sequence). The CDR3 sequence is CASSIGPAYEQYF. In nucleotides, the CDR3 is TGTGCCAGTAGTATAGGGCCAGCCTACGAGCAGTACTTC.

V gene TRBV6-6 combines with J gene TRBJ2-1, with D perhaps matching TRBD2 (5 bases). This CDR3 contains 13 residues. The V end lost 0 bases, the J end lost 8 bases, and 8 bases lay between the germline ends. Per the germline V gene, CDR1 is MNHNY and CDR2 is SVGAGI (reference sequence). The CDR3 reads CASSYSMGDEQFF. DNA for the CDR3: TGTGCCAGCAGTTACTCGATGGGAGATGAGCAGTTCTTC.

This clone was seen once. This rearrangement joins TRBV9 to TRBJ2-3; the match to TRBD2 covers 7 bases. The CDR3 extends over 15 amino acids. V gave up 5 bases and J gave up 4 bases; unmatched junction bases: 10. CDR1 and CDR2 (germline): SGDLS, YYNGEE. The CDR3 DNA follows: TGTGCCAGCAGTGGGGGAGGGTCATACTCAGATACGCAGTATTTT. Encoded protein: CASSGGGSYSDTQYF.